One sample yielded the 8 T cell receptor beta chains listed below, sequenced in a study of blood T cell repertoires in COVID-19. Measured with immunoSEQ multiplex PCR; TCRdb has only the in-frame clones, and not every one. The sample contains 200,000 to 300,000 clones, roughly 89% of which appear only once. Sample: PBMCs or T cells enriched from blood (not recorded which). The receptors derive from a woman aged 25 to 45 who had recovered from COVID-19.

This clone came up many times. The chain has TRBV11-3 and TRBJ1-1; D possibly corresponds to TRBD1 (5 bases). Germline lookup yields CDR1 SGHNT and CDR2 YENEEA. The CDR3 length is 14 residues. Trimming cost V 6 bases and J 4 bases, with 15 bases left between them. The CDR3 spells CASSFGGDSTEAFF. DNA of the CDR3: TGTGCCAGCAGTTTCGGGGGTGACAGCACTGAAGCTTTCTTT.

The chain joins TRBV28 to TRBJ1-5; 9 nucleotides agree with TRBD1. The germline V gene has CDR1 MDHEN and CDR2 SYDVKM. The CDR3 extends over 15 amino acids. V was clipped by 6 bases and J by 7 bases; unmatched bases: 10. CDR3 residues: CASSPGQGNAQPQHF. The CDR3 nucleotides read TGTGCCAGCAGCCCCGGACAGGGGAATGCCCAGCCCCAGCATTTT.

This rearrangement joins TRBV7-9 to TRBJ1-1, with D perhaps matching TRBD1 (5 bases). The CDR3 contains 13 residues. Germline CDR1 and CDR2: SEHNR and FQNEAQ (reference sequence). V was cut by 5 bases and J by 6 bases, with 13 bases left in between. The CDR3 nucleotides read TGTGCCAGCAGCCGCGACAGAGACCCTGAAGCTTTCTTT. This codes for CASSRDRDPEAFF. The full variable domain, in which reference TRBV7-9 and TRBJ1-1 provide the parts outside the CDR3, is DTGVSQNPRHKITKRGQNVTFRCDPISEHNRLYWYRQTLGQGPEFLTYFQNEAQLEKSRLLSDRFSAERPKGSFSTLEIQRTEQGDSAMYLCASSRDRDPEAFFGQGTRLTVV.

This clone was seen once. DNA of the CDR3: TGTGCCAGCAGTGAATACGGGTCCACTGAAGCTTTCTTT. As protein: CASSEYGSTEAFF. This chain connects TRBV25-1 to TRBJ1-1, with D hard to call. Germline assignment: CDR1 MGHDK and CDR2 SYGVNS. This CDR3 has 13 residues. V gave up 0 bases and J gave up 4 bases, with 6 bases separating them.

The chain recombines TRBV19 with TRBJ1-5, with TRBD1 matching over 7 bases. Trimming cost V 7 bases and J 1 base; bases outside gene matches: 10. Germline CDR1 is LNHDA and CDR2 is SQIVND (reference sequence). This CDR3 is built from 16 residues. The CDR3 DNA is TGTGCCAGTACAGCAACACAGGGGTTAAGCAATCAGCCCCAGCATTTT. Protein product: CASTATQGLSNQPQHF.

In this sample, this clone turned up once. The chain is built from TRBV18 and TRBJ2-1; 12 bases match TRBD2. Unmatched junction bases numbered 11, after V lost 4 bases and J lost 4 bases. Per germline, CDR1 KGHSH and CDR2 LQKENI. The CDR3 loop spans 18 amino acids. CDR3 nucleotide sequence: TGTGCCAGCTCACTTGGACTAGCGGGAATAGTAATGTACAATGAGCAGTTCTTC. Translated: CASSLGLAGIVMYNEQFF.

This clone was seen only once. The chain joins TRBV10-1 to TRBJ2-7; tentative D call: TRBD1 (10 bases). Germline loops: CDR1 WNHNN, CDR2 SYGVQD (reference sequence). The CDR3 contains 16 residues. Trimming removed 8 bases from V and 6 bases from J, with 26 bases in between. The chain's CDR3 is CASGTGDRGRAVEQYF. The CDR3 DNA follows: TGCGCCAGCGGGACAGGGGACCGCGGGAGGGCCGTCGAGCAGTACTTC.

V is TRBV18 and J is TRBJ1-2; 8 bases are shared with TRBD1. The V segment lost 3 bases and the J segment 4 bases; nucleotides outside the gene matches: 7. The CDR3 sequence is 15 residues long. Germline-derived CDR1 and CDR2 are KGHSH and LQKENI. The CDR3 region is CASSPTGDGSYGYTF. The CDR3 DNA reads TGTGCCAGCTCACCGACAGGGGATGGATCCTATGGCTACACCTTC.